This passage covers 16 T cell receptor beta chains from one sample sequenced in a study of T cells after yellow fever vaccination. TCRdb called the 5' RACE reads again in MiXCR, with one record for every CDR3 protein. The table has 500,000 to 550,000 distinct CDR3 sequences, around a fifth seen once. Here the sequenced sample was PBMCs, taken roughly 23 days after the first yellow fever vaccination. Receptors originate from a man aged 18 to 35 who received the YFV17D yellow fever vaccine.

This sequence joins TRBV3-1 and TRBJ2-7; 8 bases match TRBD1. The CDR3 loop spans 15 amino acids. Unmatched junction bases numbered 13, after V lost 6 bases and J lost 6 bases. CDR1 is LGHDT and CDR2 is YNNKEL in the germline V gene (reference sequence). The CDR3 nucleotides read TGTGCCAGCAGAACTTCGGACAGGGCCCTCGGCGAGCAGTACTTC. Translated: CASRTSDRALGEQYF.

The J gene is TRBJ1-2, the V gene TRBV7-2; no definite D call. Germline CDR1 SGHTA, CDR2 FQGNSA. The V and J ends lost 1 base and 8 bases respectively, with 11 bases between them. This CDR3 is 13 amino acids long. The CDR3 coding sequence is TGTGCCAGCAGCTTAGAGCTGCTGGGGGGCTACACCTTC. Protein sequence: CASSLELLGGYTF.

A remark on this clonotype: In this CDR3 the conserved last residue, phenylalanine or tryptophan, is missing, so a read error is likely. This chain connects TRBV5-4 to TRBJ2-1; D gene uncertain. CDR1 and CDR2 from the germline V gene are SGHNT and YYREEE (reference sequence). This CDR3 spans 14 amino acids. V was trimmed by 0 bases and J by 0 bases, leaving 4 bases between them. The DNA for the CDR3 is TGTGCCAGCAGCTTGGACAGCTCCTACAATGAGCAGTTCTCC. It codes for CASSLDSSYNEQFS.

This clonotype was counted a few times. This chain connects TRBV12-3 or TRBV12-4 to TRBJ2-6, with no clear D. This CDR3 spans 18 amino acids. Trimming took 6 bases from V and 3 from J, leaving 21 bases between them. CDR3 residues: CASSHSPRTSYGANVLTF. CDR3 DNA: TGTGCCAGCAGCCACAGCCCCCGGACCTCTTATGGGGCCAACGTCCTGACTTTC.

The rearrangement uses TRBV27 and TRBJ2-5; 9 bases agree with TRBD1. With 5 bases clipped from V and 3 bases from J, the junction kept 10 bases outside the gene matches. The CDR3 runs 16 residues. CDR1 and CDR2 (germline): MNHEY, SMNVEV (reference sequence). The CDR3 loop reads CASSPLRGQGKETQYF. In nucleotides, the CDR3 is TGTGCCAGCAGTCCCCTTAGGGGACAGGGAAAAGAGACCCAGTACTTC.

This clonotype was counted a few times. The V call is TRBV6-1, the J call TRBJ2-7; 13 positions agree with TRBD2. Germline CDR1 reads MNHNS; CDR2 reads SASEGT. CDR3 size: 15 residues. Losses at the gene ends were 6 bases for V and 3 bases for J; bases not matched to a gene: 5. The CDR3 region is CASRRGLAGDYEQYF. In DNA, the CDR3 is TGTGCCAGCAGACGCGGACTAGCGGGGGACTACGAGCAGTACTTC.

V gene TRBV19 combines with J gene TRBJ1-6; maybe TRBD1 (5 bases). The germline CDR1 and CDR2 sequences are LNHDA and SQIVND (reference sequence). V lost 6 bases, J lost 7 bases, and 16 bases lay in between. There are 15 residues in the CDR3. In DNA form, the CDR3 reads TGTGCCAGTAGCCGGACACCGCCACTGAATTCACCCCTCCACTTT. The encoded protein is CASSRTPPLNSPLHF.

This clonotype has just a few counts. The gene calls are TRBV20-1 and TRBJ2-1; TRBD2 aligns across 9 bases. The junction had 5 bases not matched to a gene; V was cut back by 0 bases and J by 5 bases. This CDR3 spans 15 amino acids. Per the germline V gene, CDR1 is DFQATT and CDR2 is SNEGSKA (reference sequence). The CDR3 region has the DNA TGCAGTGCTAGAGATATCGGCGGGAGGGACAATGAGCAGTTCTTC. Protein product: CSARDIGGRDNEQFF.

This clonotype has more than one count but fewer than ten. V is TRBV7-9 and J is TRBJ2-1; no reliable D call. Trimming shortened V by 2 bases and J by 7 bases, and 12 bases separated the two germline ends. CDR1 is SEHNR, CDR2 FQNEAQ, per germline (reference sequence). This CDR3 region has 14 residues. In nucleotides, the CDR3 is TGTGCCAGCAGCTTAAAATCGGGTACTAATGAGCAGTTCTTC. Amino acid sequence: CASSLKSGTNEQFF. Complete variable domain (other parts from reference TRBV7-9 and TRBJ2-1): DTGVSQNPRHKITKRGQNVTFRCDPISEHNRLYWYRQTLGQGPEFLTYFQNEAQLEKSRLLSDRFSAERPKGSFSTLEIQRTEQGDSAMYLCASSLKSGTNEQFFGPGTRLTVL.

The chain uses TRBV6-2 or TRBV6-3 and TRBJ2-7; tentatively, D is TRBD1 (5 bases). V lost 8 bases, J lost 7 bases, and 21 bases lay in between. CDR3 length equals 14 residues. CDR1 is MNHEY and CDR2 is SVGEGT in the germline V gene. The chain's CDR3 is CASLQVPLSGEQYF. The CDR3 DNA reads as TGTGCCAGCCTACAGGTTCCTTTGAGTGGAGAGCAGTACTTC.

The chain has TRBV7-9 and TRBJ2-7; the D gene is possibly TRBD2 (6 bases). V shed 5 bases and J shed 5 bases, with 13 bases lying between them. The CDR3 covers 13 residues. Germline V lookup: CDR1 SEHNR, CDR2 FQNEAQ (reference sequence). CDR3 protein: CASSASVSHEQYV. CDR3 DNA: TGTGCCAGCAGCGCTAGCGTATCCCACGAGCAGTACGTC.

This clonotype was counted only a few times. J is TRBJ2-3 and V is TRBV21-1; the DNA was not compared with TRBD1, the D call given in the table. TRBV21-1 is tagged as a pseudogene. This CDR3 region has 15 residues. The CDR3 spells CASSKGTGGTDTQYF. CDR3 coding DNA: TGTGCCAGCAGCAAAGGGACAGGGGGCACAGATACGCAGTATTTT.

J is TRBJ2-5 and V is TRBV6-1; D is undetermined. The V end lost 5 bases, the J end lost 0 bases, and 13 bases lay between the germline ends. The CDR3 loop spans 15 amino acids. Germline CDR1 is MNHNS and CDR2 is SASEGT. CDR3 sequence (DNA): TGTGCCAGCAGTAGCCCCAGAGAGTACCAAGAGACCCAGTACTTC. Protein sequence: CASSSPREYQETQYF.

The chain uses TRBV12-3 or TRBV12-4 and TRBJ1-5; no firm D call. Trimming left V 6 bases short and J 2 bases short, with 11 bases between. This CDR3 has 14 residues. As DNA, the CDR3 is TGTGCCAGCAGCCCCGTGGTGGGCAATCAGCCCCAGCATTTT. This sequence encodes CASSPVVGNQPQHF.

In DNA, the CDR3 is TGTGCCAGCAGTGAACCGGCAGGTCGAAAACTGTTTTTT. Residues: CASSEPAGRKLFF. The J gene is TRBJ1-4, the V gene TRBV25-1, with unresolved D. The CDR3 extends over 13 amino acids. CDR1 and CDR2 (germline): MGHDK, SYGVNS. Trimming cost V 2 bases and J 10 bases, with 11 bases left between them.

This clonotype has only a few counts. This chain joins TRBV18 and TRBJ2-1, with 10 bases matching TRBD2. The CDR3 has 18 amino acids. Looked up from germline, CDR1 is KGHSH and CDR2 is LQKENI. V trimming: 3 bases; J trimming: 3 bases; junction bases outside the gene matches: 11. The CDR3 sequence is CASSPSGGSPIIYNEQFF. CDR3 coding DNA: TGTGCCAGCTCACCTAGCGGGGGGAGTCCAATCATCTACAATGAGCAGTTCTTC.